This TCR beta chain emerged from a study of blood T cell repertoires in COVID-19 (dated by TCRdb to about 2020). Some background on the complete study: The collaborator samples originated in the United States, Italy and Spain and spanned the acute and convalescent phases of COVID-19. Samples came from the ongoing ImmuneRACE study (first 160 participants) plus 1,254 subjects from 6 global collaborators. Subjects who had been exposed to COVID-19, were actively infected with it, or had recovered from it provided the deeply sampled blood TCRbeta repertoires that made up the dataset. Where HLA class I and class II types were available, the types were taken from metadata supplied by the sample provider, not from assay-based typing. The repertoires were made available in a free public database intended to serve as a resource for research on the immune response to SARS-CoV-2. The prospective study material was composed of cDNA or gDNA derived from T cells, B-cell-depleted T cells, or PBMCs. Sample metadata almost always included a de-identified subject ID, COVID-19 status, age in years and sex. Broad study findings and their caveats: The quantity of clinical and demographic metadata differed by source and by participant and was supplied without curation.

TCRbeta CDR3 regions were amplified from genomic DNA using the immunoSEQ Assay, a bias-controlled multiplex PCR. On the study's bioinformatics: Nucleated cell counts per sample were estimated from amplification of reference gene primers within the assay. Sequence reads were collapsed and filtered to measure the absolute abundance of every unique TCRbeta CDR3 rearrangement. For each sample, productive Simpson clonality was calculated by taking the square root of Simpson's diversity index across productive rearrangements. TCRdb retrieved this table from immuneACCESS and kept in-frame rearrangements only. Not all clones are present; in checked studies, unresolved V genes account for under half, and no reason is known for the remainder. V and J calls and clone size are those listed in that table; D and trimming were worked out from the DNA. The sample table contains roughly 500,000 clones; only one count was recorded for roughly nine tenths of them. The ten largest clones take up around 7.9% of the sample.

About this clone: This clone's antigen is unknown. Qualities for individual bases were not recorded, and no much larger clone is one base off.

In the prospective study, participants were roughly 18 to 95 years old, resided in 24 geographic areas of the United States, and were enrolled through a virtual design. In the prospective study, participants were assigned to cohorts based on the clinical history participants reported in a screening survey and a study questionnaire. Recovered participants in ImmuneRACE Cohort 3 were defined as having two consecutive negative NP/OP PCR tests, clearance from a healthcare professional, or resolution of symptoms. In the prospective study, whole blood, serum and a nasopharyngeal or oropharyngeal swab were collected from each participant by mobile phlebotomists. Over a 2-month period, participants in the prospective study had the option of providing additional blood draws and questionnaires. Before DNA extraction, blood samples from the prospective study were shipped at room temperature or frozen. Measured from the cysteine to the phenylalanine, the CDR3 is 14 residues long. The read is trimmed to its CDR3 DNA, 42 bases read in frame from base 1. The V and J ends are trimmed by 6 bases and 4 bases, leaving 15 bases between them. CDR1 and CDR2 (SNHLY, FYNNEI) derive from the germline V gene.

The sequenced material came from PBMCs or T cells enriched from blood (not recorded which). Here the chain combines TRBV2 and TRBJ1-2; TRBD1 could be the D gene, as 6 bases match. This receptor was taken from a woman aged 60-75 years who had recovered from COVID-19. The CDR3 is CASSRDRSSYGYTF. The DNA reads TGTGCCAGCAGCCGTGACAGGTCTAGCTATGGCTACACCTTC.